This T cell receptor (beta chain) is drawn from a study of cytomegalovirus exposure and HLA in healthy donors. The PCR used 60 Vbeta and 13 Jbeta primers. Data came from immunoSEQ multiplex PCR; TCRdb stores just in-frame clones and leaves some out. The table lists 110,000 to 150,000 clones, roughly 80% of them singletons. This receptor was identified in a woman between 35 and 50 years old in good health and CMV-seropositive. Input material: PBMCs.

The CDR3: CASSYTQGSSYEQYF. The CDR3 nucleotides read TGTGCCAGCAGTTACACCCAGGGGTCCTCCTACGAGCAGTACTTC. The rearrangement links TRBV6-5 to TRBJ2-7; D perhaps matches TRBD1 (6 bases). The length of the CDR3 is 15 residues. Trimming pared 2 bases from V and 0 bases from J, leaving 11 bases between. Germline values: CDR1 MNHEY, CDR2 SVGAGI.